Listed here are 28 T cell receptor beta chains from one sample, sequenced in a study of blood T cell repertoires in COVID-19. Libraries were prepared by immunoSEQ multiplex PCR; TCRdb keeps only in-frame clonotypes and omits some of them. Of some 150,000 clones in the sample, 65% to 85% were seen once. The specimen sequenced was PBMCs or T cells enriched from blood (not recorded which). The receptors stem from a woman aged 50 to 60 who had been exposed to COVID-19.

The chain carries TRBV11-3 and TRBJ2-5; 12 nucleotides line up with TRBD1. The germline gives CDR1 SGHNT, CDR2 YENEEA. After removal of 5 bases from V and 5 bases from J, the junction contained 6 bases not matched to a gene. The CDR3 spans 15 residues. CDR3 protein: CASSLGQGAEETQYF. The CDR3 DNA reads as TGTGCCAGCAGCCTGGGACAGGGGGCGGAGGAGACCCAGTACTTC.

This chain links TRBV4-1 with TRBJ2-7, with D perhaps TRBD2 (5 bases). V was clipped by 4 bases and J by 5 bases, with 18 bases between them. Germline values: CDR1 MGHRA, CDR2 YSYEKL. CDR3 length: 15 residues. In nucleotides, the CDR3 is TGCGCCAGCAGCCGGGCCGGGATAACATACGACGAGCAGTACTTC. It is translated as CASSRAGITYDEQYF.

Only a few counts were recorded for this clone. The CDR3 DNA reads TGTGCCAGCTCACTCGGACAGGGCCAAGTGACCCAGCATTTT. Residues: CASSLGQGQVTQHF. V gene TRBV18 combines with J gene TRBJ1-5; 8 bases fit TRBD1. Losses at the gene ends were 4 bases for V and 11 bases for J; bases not matched to a gene: 10. The germline V gene has CDR1 KGHSH and CDR2 LQKENI. There are 14 residues in the CDR3.

This chain links TRBV13 with TRBJ1-1; D might be TRBD1 (6 bases). The CDR3 totals 13 residues. Germline values: CDR1 PRHDT, CDR2 FYEKMQ (reference sequence). V lost 5 bases, J lost 6 bases, and 13 bases lay in between. CDR3 in amino acids: CASSLQTGAEAFF. The CDR3 coding sequence is TGTGCCAGCAGCCTTCAGACAGGCGCTGAAGCTTTCTTT.

The rearrangement links TRBV15 to TRBJ1-2, with D possibly matching TRBD1 (6 bases). V shed 2 bases and J shed 4 bases, with 14 bases lying between them. This CDR3 has 15 amino acids. Per the germline V gene, CDR1 is LNHNV and CDR2 is YYDKDF (reference sequence). The CDR3 region has the DNA TGTGCCACCAGCAGACAAACAGGGTACAGCTATGGCTACACCTTC. Encoded protein: CATSRQTGYSYGYTF.

There are a few counts of this clone. The chain carries TRBV28 and TRBJ1-1; weak D call: TRBD1 (6 bases). The CDR3 is 11 residues long. V lost 8 bases and J lost 11, with 15 bases in between. Germline V lookup: CDR1 MDHEN, CDR2 SYDVKM. The CDR3 sequence: CASGLRGAAFF. CDR3 coding DNA: TGTGCCAGCGGCCTCAGGGGCGCCGCTTTCTTT.

The J gene is TRBJ1-1, the V gene TRBV14; 7 bases fit TRBD1. Germline-derived CDR1 and CDR2 are SGHDN and FVKESK. With V trimmed by 0 bases and J by 7 bases, 5 bases remained unmatched. This CDR3 is 14 amino acids long. The DNA for the CDR3 is TGTGCCAGCAGCCAAGATATGAGGGGGCTTGAAGCTTTCTTT. The encoded protein is CASSQDMRGLEAFF.

This chain uses TRBV5-1 with TRBJ1-1; maybe TRBD1 (6 bases). In germline, CDR1 is SGHRS, CDR2 YFSETQ. The CDR3 length is 16 residues. Trimming pared 1 base from V and 0 bases from J, leaving 13 bases between. CDR3 residues: CASSLTGKLVNTEAFF. The CDR3 DNA reads as TGCGCCAGCAGCTTGACAGGGAAGTTGGTGAACACTGAAGCTTTCTTT.

This rearrangement joins TRBV9 to TRBJ1-4; 9 bases line up with TRBD1. This CDR3 is built from 16 residues. Germline-derived CDR1 and CDR2 are SGDLS and YYNGEE. Losses at the gene ends were 3 bases for V and 5 bases for J; bases not matched to a gene: 8. The chain's CDR3 is CASSDNTGGWNEKLFF. CDR3 coding DNA: TGTGCCAGCAGCGACAACACAGGGGGCTGGAATGAAAAACTGTTTTTT.

The CDR3 DNA is TGTGCCATCAGTGGGGACAGGGCGAACACCGGGGAGCTGTTTTTT. This codes for CAISGDRANTGELFF. The V gene is TRBV10-3, the J gene TRBJ2-2, with 9 bases that match TRBD1. Germline-derived CDR1 and CDR2 are ENHRY and SYGVKD. CDR3 size: 15 residues. Trimming removed 4 bases from V and 0 bases from J; junction bases left unmatched: 0.

The J gene is TRBJ2-7, the V gene TRBV11-2, with 8 nucleotides matching TRBD2. The J segment lost 4 bases and the V segment lost 5 bases, leaving 10 bases of the junction unmatched. Germline V gene lookup returns CDR1 SGHAT and CDR2 FQNNGV. CDR3 length: 15 amino acids. The chain's CDR3 is CASSLAGGSVYEQYF. The CDR3 nucleotides read TGTGCCAGCAGCCTAGCGGGCGGGAGTGTGTACGAGCAGTACTTC. The variable domain in full, completed from reference TRBV11-2 and TRBJ2-7, reads EAGVAQSPRYKIIEKRQSVAFWCNPISGHATLYWYQQILGQGPKLLIQFQNNGVVDDSQLPKDRFSAERLKGVDSTLKIQPAKLEDSAVYLCASSLAGGSVYEQYFGPGTRLTVT.

The chain recombines TRBV23-1 with TRBJ2-1; 8 bases line up with TRBD1. TRBV23-1 is an ORF, and what it does is uncertain. The CDR3 consists of 16 residues. V shed 8 bases and J 4 bases; nucleotides not matched to a gene: 13. The CDR3 nucleotides read TGCGCCAGCCCCGCAGGGAGACAGGGGTTATACAATGAGCAGTTCTTC. Encoded protein: CASPAGRQGLYNEQFF.

The chain carries TRBV9 and TRBJ1-2, with 8 bases lining up with TRBD1. This CDR3 is built from 15 residues. From germline, CDR1 is SGDLS and CDR2 YYNGEE. V dropped 6 bases and J dropped 4; count of bases not matched to a gene: 11. The DNA of the CDR3 is TGTGCCAGCAACACAGGACAGGGAGAAGTCTATGGCTACACCTTC. It is translated as CASNTGQGEVYGYTF.

The chain combines TRBV5-1 with TRBJ2-3, with TRBD2 matching over 10 bases. With V trimmed by 3 bases and J by 2 bases, 12 bases remained unmatched. Germline lookup yields CDR1 SGHRS and CDR2 YFSETQ. The CDR3 is 18 residues long. CDR3 sequence (DNA): TGCGCCAGCAGCTCGTCTAGACTAGCGGGCGGACCCACAGATACGCAGTATTTT. Translation: CASSSSRLAGGPTDTQYF.

The CDR3 coding sequence is TGTGCCAGCAGCGGGGACAGTGCTAACTATGGCTACACCTTC. It codes for CASSGDSANYGYTF. This chain links TRBV7-8 with TRBJ1-2; 7 bases align to TRBD1. CDR1 SGHVS and CDR2 FQNEAQ come from the germline V gene. Trimming at V came to 5 bases and at J to 0 bases, leaving 3 bases not matched to a gene. The CDR3 loop spans 14 amino acids.

The CDR3 nucleotides are TGCAGCGCCACAGGAGCTAACTATGGCTACACCTTC. As protein: CSATGANYGYTF. The chain carries TRBV29-1 and TRBJ1-2; TRBD1 might be the D (5 bases). V was cut by 7 bases and J by 0 bases, with 9 bases left in between. This CDR3 comprises 12 residues. Germline CDR1 is SQVTM and CDR2 is ANQGSEA.

V gene TRBV7-6 combines with J gene TRBJ1-2, with 8 bases fitting TRBD1. There are 15 residues in the CDR3. Trimming took 1 base from V and 2 from J; bases not matched to a gene: 3. Germline V gives CDR1 SGHVS, CDR2 FNYEAQ. The CDR3 DNA reads TGTGCCAGCAGCTTAGGAAACAGGGGGAACTATGGCTACACCTTC. Residues: CASSLGNRGNYGYTF.

This clone was recorded at least ten times. The sample holds other DNA sequences that translate to the same CDR3. The chain recombines TRBV27 with TRBJ1-6, with D maybe TRBD1 (6 bases). Germline V gives CDR1 MNHEY, CDR2 SMNVEV (reference sequence). V was pared by 6 bases and J by 0 bases, with 15 bases between. This CDR3 is 17 amino acids long. The CDR3: CASSPRQERSYNSPLHF. In nucleotides, the CDR3 is TGTGCCAGCAGCCCTCGACAGGAACGCTCCTATAATTCACCCCTCCACTTT.

This chain links TRBV4-3 with TRBJ2-1; 13 bases line up with TRBD2. The germline V gene encodes CDR1 LGHNA and CDR2 YSLEER. Unmatched junction bases numbered 11, after V lost 0 bases and J lost 3 bases. This CDR3 contains 20 residues. The DNA for the CDR3 is TGCGCCAGCAGCCAAGATGGGAGGACTAGCGGGAGAGAGGGCTACAATGAGCAGTTCTTC. Its translation: CASSQDGRTSGREGYNEQFF.

V is TRBV13 and J is TRBJ2-4; D may be TRBD2 (6 bases). V lost 0 bases, J lost 0 bases, and 9 bases lay in between. Germline V gene data show CDR1 as PRHDT and CDR2 as FYEKMQ (reference sequence). The CDR3 loop spans 16 amino acids. The CDR3 loop is CASSLGRGLAKNIQYF. As DNA, the CDR3 is TGTGCCAGCAGCTTAGGGCGGGGACTAGCCAAAAACATTCAGTACTTC.

V usage is TRBV6-5 and J usage is TRBJ2-1; a possible D gene is TRBD1 (6 bases). V was trimmed by 6 bases and J by 10 bases, leaving 16 bases between them. Germline CDR1 is MNHEY and CDR2 is SVGAGI. The CDR3 runs to 13 residues. Here the CDR3 DNA reads TGTGCCAGCAGCTACCTACAGGGACCAGAGCAGTTCTTC. Its protein product is CASSYLQGPEQFF.

This clone appeared once. V gene TRBV25-1 combines with J gene TRBJ2-2; TRBD1 matches 8 bases. CDR1 MGHDK and CDR2 SYGVNS come from the germline V gene. Unmatched junction bases numbered 7, after V lost 10 bases and J lost 3 bases. The CDR3 is 14 amino acids. The CDR3 DNA reads TGTGCCACCTCGACAGGGGCAGACACCGGGGAGCTGTTTTTT. This codes for CATSTGADTGELFF.

This chain uses TRBV25-1 with TRBJ2-1, with D possibly TRBD1 on 6 matching bases. Trimming removed 4 bases at V and 7 bases at J, with 23 bases between. Germline V CDR1 and CDR2: MGHDK, SYGVNS. The CDR3 covers 17 residues. DNA for the CDR3: TGTGCCAGCAGTGGGGGTTGGGGGCAGTTTTTAACGAATGAGCAGTTCTTC. This codes for CASSGGWGQFLTNEQFF.

The chain links TRBV7-2 to TRBJ1-4; D perhaps matches TRBD1 (5 bases). CDR3 length: 13 residues. Deletions cut 4 bases from V and 7 bases from J, with 10 bases between. The V gene's germline CDR1 is SGHTA and CDR2 FQGNSA. The CDR3 nucleotides are TGTGCCAGCAGCTCTTGGACATCTGAAAAACTGTTTTTT. As protein: CASSSWTSEKLFF.

V is TRBV7-2 and J is TRBJ2-2; D is possibly TRBD2 (7 bases). V lost 1 base and J 6 bases, leaving 12 bases between the germline ends. CDR1 is SGHTA, CDR2 FQGNSA, per germline. The CDR3 is made up of 15 amino acids. CDR3 DNA sequence: TGTGCCAGCAGCTTAGGATGGGGGGGCCCCGGGGAGCTGTTTTTT. Protein: CASSLGWGGPGELFF.

V usage is TRBV7-2 and J usage is TRBJ2-5, with 11 bases identical to TRBD2. With 1 base clipped from V and 5 bases from J, the junction kept 6 bases outside the gene matches. The CDR3 runs to 16 residues. CDR1 is SGHTA and CDR2 is FQGNSA in the germline V gene. The CDR3 coding sequence is TGTGCCAGCAGCTTAGATAGCGGGAGGGGTGGGGAGACCCAGTACTTC. This codes for CASSLDSGRGGETQYF.

V and J are TRBV11-1 and TRBJ1-2, with 9 nucleotides matching TRBD1. J lost 7 bases, V lost 1 base, and 4 bases had no gene match. Per germline, CDR1 SGHAT and CDR2 FQDESV (reference sequence). CDR3 length: 14 amino acids. The CDR3 sequence: CASSLEGQGCGYTF. The CDR3, as DNA: TGTGCCAGCAGCTTAGAGGGACAGGGTTGTGGCTACACCTTC. The full variable domain, in which reference TRBV11-1 and TRBJ1-2 provide the parts outside the CDR3, is EAEVAQSPRYKITEKSQAVAFWCDPISGHATLYWYRQILGQGPELLVQFQDESVVDDSQLPKDRFSAERLKGVDSTLKIQPAELGDSAMYLCASSLEGQGCGYTFGSGTRLTVV.

V is TRBV5-1 and J is TRBJ2-3; no reliable D call. The CDR3 has 14 residues. Looked up from germline, CDR1 is SGHRS and CDR2 is YFSETQ. V lost 0 bases to trimming and J lost 3 bases, with 8 bases between them. The CDR3 here is CASSLASLTDTQYF. For the CDR3, the DNA is TGCGCCAGCAGCTTGGCTAGTCTGACAGATACGCAGTATTTT.